The rows below give T cell receptor beta chains drawn from one sample of a study of shared T cell receptors in the human thymus. The method was immunoSEQ multiplex PCR; TCRdb's version includes in-frame clones alone and lacks a portion of them. The table includes about 380,000 clones, roughly 94% detected once. Sequenced: thymocytes. These receptors originate from a human donor. Each CDR3 is given with its conserved first and last residue. A D gene is named only where the DNA matches it firmly. Only some rows state a clone size, as once, few, many or a class for expanded clones.

clone_size j_call d_call v_call cdr3_aa cdr3_nt
- TRBJ1-2 TRBD1 TRBV6-6 CASSPDRNYGYTF TGTGCCAGCAGCCCGGACAGGAACTATGGCTACACCTTC
- TRBJ1-1 - TRBV7-9 CANRAPGLSPEAFF TGTGCCAACCGAGCGCCCGGACTGTCTCCTGAAGCTTTCTTT
- TRBJ2-7 - TRBV6-4 CASQRGTGKNYEQYF TGTGCCAGCCAAAGGGGCACAGGGAAGAACTACGAGCAGTACTTC
- TRBJ2-7 - TRBV28 CASNEGGIQGHEQYF TGTGCCAGCAATGAGGGGGGGATACAGGGCCACGAGCAGTACTTC
- TRBJ2-2 TRBD2 TRBV28 CASSLTSGRANTGELFF TGTGCCAGCAGCCTGACTAGCGGGAGGGCGAACACCGGGGAGCTGTTTTTT
- TRBJ2-3 - TRBV7-6 CASSRDTGTSGPTDTQYF TGTGCCAGCAGCCGGGATACTGGAACGAGCGGCCCCACAGATACGCAGTATTTT
- TRBJ2-2 TRBD2 TRBV28 CASSSSSGPGFGTGELFF TGTGCCAGCAGTTCTTCTAGCGGGCCCGGGTTTGGGACCGGGGAGCTGTTTTTT
- TRBJ2-1 TRBD2 TRBV7-3 CASSPRLAGRNNEQFF TGTGCCAGCAGCCCCCGACTAGCGGGAAGAAACAATGAGCAGTTCTTC
- TRBJ2-2 TRBD1 TRBV14 CASSQNTGGTEGTGELFF TGTGCCAGCAGCCAGAATACAGGGGGAACAGAGGGCACCGGGGAGCTGTTTTTT
- TRBJ2-1 - TRBV7-2 CASIIDAGSYNEQFF TGTGCCAGCATCATCGACGCCGGCTCCTACAATGAGCAGTTCTTC
- TRBJ2-7 - TRBV6-5 CASSYRTHAYEQYF TGTGCCAGCAGTTACCGGACCCACGCCTACGAGCAGTACTTC
- TRBJ1-2 - TRBV5-1 CASSRQGIGGYTF TGCGCCAGCAGCCGGCAGGGAATCGGCGGCTACACCTTC
once TRBJ2-2 - TRBV2 CASRESGELFF TGTGCCAGCCGGGAGTCCGGGGAGCTGTTTTTT
once TRBJ2-1 TRBD1 TRBV27 CATVPIRTGYNEQFF TGTGCCACAGTTCCCATTAGGACAGGCTACAATGAGCAGTTCTTC
- TRBJ2-7 - TRBV6-9 CASSFPGDGNYEQYF TGTGCCAGCAGTTTTCCGGGGGACGGGAACTACGAGCAGTACTTC
- TRBJ2-1 - TRBV25-1 CASSGGRSFYNEQFF TGTGCCAGCAGTGGGGGACGGAGCTTTTACAATGAGCAGTTCTTC
once TRBJ2-5 TRBD1 TRBV15 CATSRVTVRGYQETQYF TGTGCCACCAGCAGAGTCACGGTCAGGGGGTACCAAGAGACCCAGTACTTC
- TRBJ1-2 TRBD1 TRBV4-3 CASSQVRDRGLPVYGYTF TGCGCCAGCAGCCAAGTCCGGGACAGGGGGCTACCAGTCTATGGCTACACCTTC
- TRBJ2-7 TRBD2 TRBV7-6 CASSAGDEQYF TGTGCCAGCAGTGCGGGGGACGAGCAGTACTTC
- TRBJ2-7 TRBD2 TRBV5-6 CASSKTSGFKKSSYEQYF TGTGCCAGCAGCAAGACTAGCGGGTTTAAAAAAAGCTCCTACGAGCAGTACTTC
- TRBJ2-1 TRBD2 TRBV27 CASSLTLAGGPVEQFF TGTGCCAGCAGTCTCACACTAGCGGGAGGCCCTGTTGAGCAGTTCTTC
- TRBJ1-3 - TRBV18 CASSPEGASTSSGNTIYF TGTGCCAGCTCACCCGAGGGAGCCTCGACCTCCTCTGGAAACACCATATATTTT
- TRBJ2-3 TRBD1 TRBV29-1 CSVGQGAGDTQYF TGCAGCGTGGGACAGGGCGCGGGAGATACGCAGTATTTT
- TRBJ2-1 - TRBV7-9 CATGWTSSYNEQFF TGTGCCACGGGATGGACATCCTCCTACAATGAGCAGTTCTTC
once TRBJ2-7 TRBD2 TRBV28 CASMSRGQEGLAGDGEQYF TGTGCCAGCATGAGTAGAGGACAGGAAGGACTAGCGGGAGACGGCGAGCAGTACTTC
- TRBJ2-5 - TRBV5-4 CASRPKRGTLQETQYF TGTGCCAGCAGACCAAAGAGGGGGACCCTTCAAGAGACCCAGTACTTC
- TRBJ2-3 TRBD2 TRBV27 CASSRPSEITTSGSEDTQYF TGTGCCAGCAGCAGACCAAGCGAAATTACGACTAGCGGGAGTGAAGATACGCAGTATTTT
- TRBJ2-1 - TRBV7-2 CASLLYLNEQFF TGTGCCAGCCTTTTGTATTTAAATGAGCAGTTCTTC
- TRBJ1-5 - TRBV27 CASSAQGKNQPQHF TGTGCCAGCAGTGCACAGGGAAAGAATCAGCCCCAGCATTTT
- TRBJ2-3 - TRBV6-5 CASRRGSTDTQYF TGTGCCAGCAGACGGGGGAGCACAGATACGCAGTATTTT
- TRBJ1-6 - TRBV28 CASSSTTGLRANSPLHF TGTGCCAGCAGTTCAACGACAGGCCTACGGGCAAATTCACCCCTCCACTTT
- TRBJ2-1 TRBD2 TRBV4-2 CASSQDGRLAGDNEQFF TGTGCCAGCAGCCAAGATGGTAGGCTAGCGGGAGATAATGAGCAGTTCTTC
- TRBJ2-2 - TRBV28 CASLGTAVTGELFF TGTGCCAGCCTTGGGACGGCGGTCACCGGGGAGCTGTTTTTT
- TRBJ1-2 - TRBV28 CASSFSPGRFYGYTF TGTGCCAGCAGTTTTTCACCAGGGAGATTCTATGGCTACACCTTC
- TRBJ2-5 TRBD2 TRBV6-4 CASRQLAGVRETQYF TGTGCCAGCAGGCAGCTAGCGGGAGTTAGAGAGACCCAGTACTTC
- TRBJ2-7 - TRBV20-1 CSARVLPEQYF TGCAGTGCTAGAGTCTTGCCCGAGCAGTACTTC
- TRBJ2-3 - TRBV12-5 CASGLGSSTDTQYF TGTGCTAGTGGACTCGGGAGTAGCACAGATACGCAGTATTTT
- TRBJ1-1 - TRBV6-4 CASRRDFQGWNTEAFF TGTGCCAGCAGACGGGACTTTCAGGGCTGGAACACTGAAGCTTTCTTT
- TRBJ1-2 - TRBV5-6 CASSLDGRDLYGYTF TGTGCCAGCAGCTTGGATGGCAGGGATCTCTATGGCTACACCTTC
- TRBJ2-3 - TRBV19 CASSSRDQRRRKSQSTDTQYF TGTGCCAGTAGTAGTCGGGACCAGCGGAGAAGAAAGAGCCAAAGCACAGATACGCAGTATTTT
once TRBJ2-7 TRBD2 TRBV25-1 CASQKVAGGSYEQYF TGTGCCAGTCAAAAGGTAGCGGGAGGGTCCTACGAGCAGTACTTC
once TRBJ2-5 - TRBV14 CASSQEVAETQYF TGTGCCAGCAGCCAAGAAGTGGCGGAGACCCAGTACTTC